Here is one TCR beta chain with its context. Its matching antigen is unknown. This record comes from a study of shared clonotypes between healthy human individuals. The overall study: Three CD4 naive, three CD4 memory, two CD8 naive and one CD8 memory plate were used per donor.

Study-level results: Sorted-subset samples were not fully sequenced, rarefaction indicated. Naive CD4 clonotypes overlapped across a few donors at roughly 5.1%.

The genomic DNA of each subset was split evenly across several immunoSEQ plates. The assay was immunoSEQ multiplex PCR, and TCRdb's table has in-frame clones only and misses some. The repertoire holds roughly 2,000,000 clones, with just under 95% as singletons. CD45RO-negative cells were positively selected for CCR7, leaving out terminally differentiated effector memory CD45RA+ cells. Material for sequencing was naive CD8+ T cells from PBMCs. The TCR originated in a man aged 18 to 29 in good health. Some clones in this sample may be carry-over from other donors' samples.

CDR3 amino acids: CASSYSRDRAYEQYF. The CDR3 DNA reads as TGTGCCAGCAGCTATTCACGGGACAGGGCCTACGAGCAGTACTTC. This chain uses TRBV11-2 with TRBJ2-7; 9 bases are a match to TRBD1. The CDR3 sequence is 15 residues long. The J segment lost 2 bases and the V segment lost 4 bases, leaving 6 bases of the junction unmatched. The germline V gene has CDR1 SGHAT and CDR2 FQNNGV.